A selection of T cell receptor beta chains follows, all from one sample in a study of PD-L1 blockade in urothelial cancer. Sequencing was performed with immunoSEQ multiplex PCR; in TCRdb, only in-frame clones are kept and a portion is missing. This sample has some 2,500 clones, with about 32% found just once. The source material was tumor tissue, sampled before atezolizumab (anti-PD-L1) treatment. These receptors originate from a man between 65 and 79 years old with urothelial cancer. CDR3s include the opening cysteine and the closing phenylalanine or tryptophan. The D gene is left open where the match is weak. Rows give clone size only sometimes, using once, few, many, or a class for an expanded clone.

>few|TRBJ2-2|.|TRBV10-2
CATGTEWAGELFF
TGCGCTACAGGGACGGAATGGGCCGGGGAGCTGTTTTTT
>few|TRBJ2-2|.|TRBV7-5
CASSLALGKNTGELFF
TGTGCCAGCAGCTTGGCCTTGGGGAAGAACACCGGGGAGCTGTTTTTT
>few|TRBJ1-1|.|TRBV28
CASSLGGAGAFF
TGTGCCAGCAGTTTAGGGGGGGCTGGAGCTTTCTTT
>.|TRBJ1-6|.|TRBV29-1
CSVFSSGSGFHF
TGCAGCGTATTTTCGTCCGGGTCCGGTTTCCACTTT
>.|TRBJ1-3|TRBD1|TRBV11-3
CASSPGTEGITIYF
TGTGCCAGCAGCCCCGGGACAGAAGGTATCACCATATATTTT
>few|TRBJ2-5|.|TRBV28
CASSGLYQETQYF
TGTGCCAGCAGTGGGCTGTACCAAGAGACCCAGTACTTC
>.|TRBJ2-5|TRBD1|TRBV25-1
CASSTRTGGNLETQYF
TGTGCCAGCAGTACCAGGACAGGGGGGAATTTGGAGACCCAGTACTTC
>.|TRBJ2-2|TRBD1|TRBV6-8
CASKTGSNTGELFF
TGTGCCAGCAAGACAGGGTCGAACACCGGGGAGCTGTTTTTT
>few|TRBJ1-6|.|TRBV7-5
CASSLDGGNSPLHF
TGTGCCAGCAGCTTAGATGGGGGCAATTCACCCCTCCACTTT
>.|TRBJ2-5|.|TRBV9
CASSAPLAVGGETQYF
TGTGCCAGCAGCGCCCCTTTGGCGGTCGGGGGAGAGACCCAGTACTTC
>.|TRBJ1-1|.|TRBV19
CASSPRTGAEAFF
TGTGCCAGTAGTCCCAGGACGGGGGCCGAAGCTTTCTTT
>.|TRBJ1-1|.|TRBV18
CASSARPGVNTEAFF
TGTGCCAGCTCAGCCCGGCCGGGGGTGAACACTGAAGCTTTCTTT
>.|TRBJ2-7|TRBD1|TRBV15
CATSRGQGVSYEQYF
TGTGCCACCAGCAGAGGACAGGGGGTCTCCTACGAGCAGTACTTC
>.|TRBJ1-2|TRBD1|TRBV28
CASSLLSTQGGGYTF
TGTGCCAGCAGTTTATTATCAACCCAGGGGGGCGGCTACACCTTC
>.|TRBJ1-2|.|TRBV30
CAWSELNYGYTF
TGTGCCTGGAGTGAACTGAACTATGGCTACACCTTC
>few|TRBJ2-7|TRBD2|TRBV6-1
CASSEVSSGTSGGDEQYF
TGTGCCAGCAGTGAAGTTTCAAGCGGGACTAGCGGGGGCGACGAGCAGTACTTC
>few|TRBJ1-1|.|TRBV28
CASRGREGGTEAFF
TGTGCCAGCAGGGGGAGGGAAGGAGGCACTGAAGCTTTCTTT
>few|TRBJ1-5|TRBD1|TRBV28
CASSSGQGGGQPQHF
TGTGCCAGCAGTTCCGGACAGGGGGGAGGACAGCCCCAGCATTTT
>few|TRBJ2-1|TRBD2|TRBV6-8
CASSYGAGGTIYNEQFF
TGTGCCAGCAGTTACGGGGCGGGGGGGACTATTTACAATGAGCAGTTCTTC
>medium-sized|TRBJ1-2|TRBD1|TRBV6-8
CASSYSTGAYGYTF
TGTGCCAGCAGTTACTCGACAGGGGCCTATGGCTACACCTTC
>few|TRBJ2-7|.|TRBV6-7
CASSVGGSYEQYF
TGTGCCAGCAGTGTCGGGGGATCCTACGAGCAGTACTTC
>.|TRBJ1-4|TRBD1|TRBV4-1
CASSQNTGTGCSNEKLFF
TGCGCCAGCAGCCAAAACACCGGGACAGGGTGCTCTAATGAAAAACTGTTTTTT
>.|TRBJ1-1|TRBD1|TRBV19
CASSKNRGSWGSEAFF
TGTGCCAGTAGTAAAAACAGGGGAAGTTGGGGATCTGAAGCTTTCTTT
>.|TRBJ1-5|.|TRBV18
CASSPAGPRIGQPQHF
TGTGCCAGCTCACCAGCCGGGCCTCGAATCGGTCAGCCCCAGCATTTT
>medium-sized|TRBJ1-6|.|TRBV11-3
CASSLGFTENSPLHF
TGTGCCAGCAGCTTAGGGTTTACGGAAAATTCACCCCTCCACTTT
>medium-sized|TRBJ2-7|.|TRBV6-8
CASSFAGNEQYF
TGTGCCAGCAGCTTCGCGGGTAACGAGCAGTACTTC
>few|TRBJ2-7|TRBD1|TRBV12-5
CASGFRTGSYEQYF
TGTGCTAGTGGTTTCAGGACAGGTTCCTACGAGCAGTACTTC
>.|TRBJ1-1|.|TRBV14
CASSQDTVNTEAFF
TGTGCCAGCAGCCAAGATACCGTGAACACTGAAGCTTTCTTT
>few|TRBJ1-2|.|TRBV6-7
CASSEDRGFSGYTF
TGTGCCAGCAGTGAAGATAGGGGTTTTAGTGGCTACACCTTC